This T cell receptor (beta chain) stems from a study of cytomegalovirus exposure and HLA in healthy donors. The count of this clone is one. PCR employed 60 Vbeta and 13 Jbeta primers. Assay: immunoSEQ multiplex PCR; the TCRdb copy retains only in-frame clones and omits some. The data contain tens of thousands of clones, 70% to 80% of them singletons. This CDR3 has 15 residues. V was pared by 6 bases and J by 3 bases, with 15 bases between. Germline V gene sequence: CDR1 MNHEY, CDR2 SMNVEV (reference sequence). The rearrangement uses TRBV27 and TRBJ1-3; D perhaps matches TRBD1 (6 bases). Source material: PBMCs. The sequence was collected from a woman aged 40 to 50 in good health and CMV-seropositive. In DNA, the CDR3 is TGTGCCAGCAGCCCACTTGGGGACATTGGAAACACCATATATTTT. Translated: CASSPLGDIGNTIYF.